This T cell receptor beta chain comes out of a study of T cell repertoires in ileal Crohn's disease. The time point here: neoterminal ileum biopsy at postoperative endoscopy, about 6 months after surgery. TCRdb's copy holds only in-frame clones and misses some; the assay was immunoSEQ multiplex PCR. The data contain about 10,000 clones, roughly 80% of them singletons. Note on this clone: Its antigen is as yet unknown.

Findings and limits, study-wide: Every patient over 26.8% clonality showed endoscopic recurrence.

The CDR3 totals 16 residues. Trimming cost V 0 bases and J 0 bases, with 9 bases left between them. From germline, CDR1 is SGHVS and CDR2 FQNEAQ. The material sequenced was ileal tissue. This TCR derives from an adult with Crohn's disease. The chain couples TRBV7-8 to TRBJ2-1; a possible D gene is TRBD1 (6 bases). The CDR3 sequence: CASSLAVGGSYNEQFF. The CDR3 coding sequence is TGTGCCAGCAGCTTAGCGGTAGGGGGCTCCTACAATGAGCAGTTCTTC.